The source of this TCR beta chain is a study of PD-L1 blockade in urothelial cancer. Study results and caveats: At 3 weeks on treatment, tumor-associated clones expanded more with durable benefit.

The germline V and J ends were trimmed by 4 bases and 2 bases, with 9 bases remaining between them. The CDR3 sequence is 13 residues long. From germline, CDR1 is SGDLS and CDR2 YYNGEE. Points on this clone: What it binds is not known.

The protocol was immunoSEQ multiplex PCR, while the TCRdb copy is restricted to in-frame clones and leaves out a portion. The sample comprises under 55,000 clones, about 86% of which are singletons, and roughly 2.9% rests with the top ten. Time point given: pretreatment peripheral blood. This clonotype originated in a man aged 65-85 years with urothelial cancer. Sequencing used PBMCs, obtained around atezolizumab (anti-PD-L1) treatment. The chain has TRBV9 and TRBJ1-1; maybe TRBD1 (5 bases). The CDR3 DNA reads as TGTGCCAGCAGCCCGACAGTTAACACTGAAGCTTTCTTT. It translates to CASSPTVNTEAFF. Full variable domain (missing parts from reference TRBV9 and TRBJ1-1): DSGVTQTPKHLITATGQRVTLRCSPRSGDLSVYWYQQSLDQGLQFLIQYYNGEERAKGNILERFSAQQFPDLHSELNLSSLELGDSALYFCASSPTVNTEAFFGQGTRLTVV.